Below are 12 T cell receptor beta chains sequenced from a single sample in a study of CD8 T cells in Susac syndrome. cDNA came from around 0.5 to 1 ug RNA primed by random hexamers. TCRdb processed the immunoSEQ multiplex PCR reads anew with MiXCR; each CDR3 protein has one entry. The sample lists around 150,000 distinct CDR3 sequences; 95% were seen once. Sequenced material: CD4+ T cells from PBMCs. The receptors shown here come from a human donor with Susac syndrome.

CDR3 region: CSASREVNTEAFF. Here the CDR3 DNA reads TGCAGTGCTAGTAGGGAGGTGAACACTGAAGCTTTCTTT. This sequence joins TRBV20-1 and TRBJ1-1; D remains unclear. The CDR3 sequence is 13 residues long. Germline V gene sequence: CDR1 DFQATT, CDR2 SNEGSKA (reference sequence). V lost 3 bases and J 0 bases, leaving 8 bases between the germline ends.

The chain has TRBV20-1 and TRBJ2-7, with unresolved D. V was clipped by 3 bases and J by 3 bases, with 12 bases between them. In germline, CDR1 is DFQATT, CDR2 SNEGSKA (reference sequence). The CDR3 covers 13 residues. The CDR3 DNA reads as TGCAGTGCTAGGGATCGGGCTAACTACGAGCAGTACTTC. It specifies CSARDRANYEQYF.

The chain joins TRBV3-1 to TRBJ1-1; no reliable D call. The CDR3 spans 12 residues. V lost 3 bases, J lost 6 bases, and 8 bases lay in between. Germline V CDR1 and CDR2: LGHDT, YNNKEL (reference sequence). The CDR3: CASSQGIAEAFF. In DNA, the CDR3 is TGTGCCAGCAGCCAGGGGATAGCTGAAGCTTTCTTT.

This clonotype has more than one count but fewer than ten. J is TRBJ1-6 and V is TRBV4-2; possibly TRBD1 for D (6 bases). Deletions cut 0 bases from V and 7 bases from J, with 13 bases between. CDR1 and CDR2 from the germline V gene are LGHNA and YNFKEQ. The CDR3 has 16 amino acids. The CDR3 DNA follows: TGTGCCAGCAGCCAAGAAGGTGGACAGCAGAATTCACCCCTCCACTTT. Its translation is CASSQEGGQQNSPLHF.

The V gene is TRBV9, the J gene TRBJ2-6; D possibly matches TRBD1 or TRBD2 (6 bases each). There are 15 residues in the CDR3. V was trimmed by 3 bases and J by 3 bases, leaving 10 bases between them. Germline CDR1 reads SGDLS; CDR2 reads YYNGEE. The CDR3 is CASSAGGLGANVLTF. The CDR3 DNA reads as TGTGCCAGCAGCGCTGGGGGGCTTGGGGCCAACGTCCTGACTTTC. Using reference TRBV9 and TRBJ2-6 for the parts outside the CDR3, the full variable domain is DSGVTQTPKHLITATGQRVTLRCSPRSGDLSVYWYQQSLDQGLQFLIQYYNGEERAKGNILERFSAQQFPDLHSELNLSSLELGDSALYFCASSAGGLGANVLTFGAGSRLTVL.

This chain connects TRBV5-1 to TRBJ1-1, with D hard to call. Germline V lookup: CDR1 SGHRS, CDR2 YFSETQ. Trimming stripped 6 bases from V and 1 base from J, with 4 bases between. CDR3 length: 11 residues. Here the CDR3 DNA reads TGCGCCAGCAAATCGAACACTGAAGCTTTCTTT. It encodes CASKSNTEAFF.

CDR3 in amino acids: CAWRTGINYGYTF. The DNA of the CDR3 is TGTGCCTGGAGAACAGGGATCAACTATGGCTACACCTTC. This chain connects TRBV30 to TRBJ1-2; TRBD1 is a possible D gene (6 bases). The ends were cut back, 3 bases at V and 2 bases at J, with 10 bases in the middle. Germline V gene sequence: CDR1 GTSNPN, CDR2 SVGIG (reference sequence). CDR3 length: 13 residues.

The chain couples TRBV5-4 to TRBJ2-7; 9 nucleotides line up with TRBD2. The ends lost 2 bases at V and 2 bases at J; junction bases unmatched: 5. The CDR3 has 15 residues. Germline lookup yields CDR1 SGHNT and CDR2 YYREEE (reference sequence). CDR3 coding DNA: TGTGCCAGCAGCTTAAGTCTAGCGGGGCCCTACGAGCAGTACTTC. Amino acid sequence: CASSLSLAGPYEQYF.

The sample holds one count of this clonotype. This rearrangement joins TRBV7-8 to TRBJ2-7, with D possibly TRBD2 on 5 matching bases. From germline, CDR1 is SGHVS and CDR2 FQNEAQ. The CDR3 length is 14 residues. V was trimmed by 5 bases and J by 5 bases, leaving 16 bases between them. The CDR3: CASSPRGWSHEQYF. CDR3 bases: TGTGCCAGCAGCCCTCGCGGGTGGTCCCACGAGCAGTACTTC. The full variable domain, completed using reference TRBV7-8 and TRBJ2-7, is GAGVSQSPRYKVAKRGQDVALRCDPISGHVSLFWYQQALGQGPEFLTYFQNEAQLDKSGLPSDRFFAERPEGSVSTLKIQRTQQEDSAVYLCASSPRGWSHEQYFGPGTRLTVT.

The V and J genes are TRBV29-1 and TRBJ2-1; the D is unclear. The V gene's germline CDR1 is SQVTM and CDR2 ANQGSEA. The length of the CDR3 is 14 residues. The V end was cut by 2 bases, the J end by 9 bases, with 17 bases between. The CDR3 DNA is TGCAGCGTTGAACCAGACCCGCCTTGGGGTGAGCAGTTCTTC. Translated: CSVEPDPPWGEQFF.

V gene TRBV7-9 combines with J gene TRBJ1-1, with D possibly being TRBD1 (5 bases). Looked up from germline, CDR1 is SEHNR and CDR2 is FQNEAQ (reference sequence). Trimming stripped 5 bases from V and 6 bases from J, with 16 bases between. This CDR3 is built from 14 residues. CDR3 DNA sequence: TGTGCCAGCAGCCACGACAGAGGGTCCGCTGAAGCTTTCTTT. This sequence encodes CASSHDRGSAEAFF.

The chain combines TRBV5-1 with TRBJ2-2, with 7 positions matching TRBD1. With 6 bases clipped from V and 4 bases from J, the junction kept 15 bases outside the gene matches. Germline V gives CDR1 SGHRS, CDR2 YFSETQ. The CDR3 runs 17 residues. DNA for the CDR3: TGCGCCAGCAACCCGACGACAGGGCTGGTTAGCACCGGGGAGCTGTTTTTT. It yields the protein CASNPTTGLVSTGELFF.